The clone carrying this TCR beta chain was seen ten or more times. What it binds is unknown. The CDR3 is 14 residues long. In germline, CDR1 is SEHNR, CDR2 FQNEAQ (reference sequence). V lost 1 base and J 5 bases, leaving 11 bases between the germline ends. Individual cDNA molecules received unique molecular identifiers during library preparation. MiXCR, run by TCRdb on the 5' RACE reads, gives a single entry per CDR3 protein. Here the sample spans 80,000 to 95,000 distinct CDR3 sequences, approximately 15% being singletons. This sample is part of a study of early T cells in non-severe SARS-CoV-2 infection. About the research overall: With bulk RNA from unsorted whole blood as input, sequencing yielded unpaired chains.

Findings of the study overall: Matching results from VDJdb favored anti-spike CD8 responses, leaving private and CD4 specificities undetected.

The TCR comes from an adult who was a healthcare worker with PCR-confirmed SARS-CoV-2 infection or an uninfected control (not recorded which). The chain has TRBV7-9 and TRBJ1-1, with a weak D call TRBD1 (6 bases). Sample: whole blood. CDR3 sequence: CASSLVGGATEAFF. The CDR3 DNA reads as TGTGCCAGCAGCTTAGTTGGGGGGGCAACTGAAGCTTTCTTT.